Listed here are 5 T cell receptor beta chains from one sample, sequenced in a study of radiotherapy plus CTLA-4 blockade in lung cancer. The repertoire was sequenced with immunoSEQ multiplex PCR; TCRdb's copy has only in-frame clones and lacks some. Of roughly 90,000 clones in the sample, 70% to 90% were seen once. The material sequenced was peripheral blood, taken from a patient treated with radiotherapy plus ipilimumab. These TCRs come from a human donor with non-small cell lung cancer that progressed on radiotherapy plus ipilimumab.

The chain is built from TRBV2 and TRBJ1-1; no reliable D call. With 3 bases removed from V and 9 bases from J, the gap between germline ends came to 11 bases. CDR3 length equals 12 residues. The germline gives CDR1 SNHLY, CDR2 FYNNEI. In nucleotides, the CDR3 is TGTGCCAGCAGTGACAGCCGTTCTAAAGCTTTCTTT. Protein sequence: CASSDSRSKAFF.

The CDR3 DNA reads as TGTGCCAGTTCAGCGGGGTCCACAGATACGCAGTATTTT. Translating gives CASSAGSTDTQYF. V and J are TRBV7-3 and TRBJ2-3; 7 bases agree with TRBD2. The CDR3 runs to 13 residues. Germline V gene data show CDR1 as SGHTA and CDR2 as FQGTGA. V was pared by 9 bases and J by 2 bases, with 5 bases of the junction left unmatched. Based on the CDR3 plus reference TRBV7-3 and TRBJ2-3, the full variable domain is GAGVSQTPSNKVTEKGKYVELRCDPISGHTALYWYRQSLGQGPEFLIYFQGTGAADDSGLPNDRFFAVRPEGSVSTLKIQRTERGDSAVYLCASSAGSTDTQYFGPGTRLTVL.

This chain links TRBV19 with TRBJ2-2, with unresolved D. V gave up 8 bases and J gave up 5 bases, with 9 bases separating them. This CDR3 has 12 amino acids. Germline V CDR1 and CDR2: LNHDA, SQIVND (reference sequence). This chain's CDR3 is CASSIGTGELFF. The CDR3 DNA reads as TGTGCCAGTTCAATAGGAACCGGGGAGCTGTTTTTT.

The chain joins TRBV7-2 to TRBJ2-7; D unresolved. The CDR3 spans 13 residues. V lost 5 bases and J lost 3, with 11 bases in between. Germline CDR1 reads SGHTA; CDR2 reads FQGNSA. CDR3 nucleotides: TGTGCCAGCAGCCAGCCGGCCCACTACGAGCAGTACTTC. Its protein is CASSQPAHYEQYF.

Comments on this clone: Other nucleotide sequences in the sample specify the same CDR3. V gene TRBV7-9 combines with J gene TRBJ2-7, with D perhaps being TRBD1 or TRBD2 (5 bases each). CDR1 and CDR2 from the germline V gene are SEHNR and FQNEAQ (reference sequence). Between the trimmed V and J ends, which lost 2 bases and 4 bases, there was a span of 9 bases. This CDR3 comprises 13 residues. CDR3 in amino acids: CASSLLGEYEQYF. CDR3 nucleotides: TGTGCCAGCAGCTTATTAGGGGAGTACGAGCAGTACTTC.